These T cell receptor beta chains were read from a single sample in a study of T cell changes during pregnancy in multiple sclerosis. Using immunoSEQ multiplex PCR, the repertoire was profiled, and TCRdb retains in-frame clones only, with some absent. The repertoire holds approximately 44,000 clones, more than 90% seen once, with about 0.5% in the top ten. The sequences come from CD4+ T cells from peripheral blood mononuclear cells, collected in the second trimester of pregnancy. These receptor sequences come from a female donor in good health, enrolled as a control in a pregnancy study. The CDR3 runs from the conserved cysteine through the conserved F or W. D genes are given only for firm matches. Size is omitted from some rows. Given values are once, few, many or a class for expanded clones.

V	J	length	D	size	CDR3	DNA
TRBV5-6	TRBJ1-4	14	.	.	CASSSGGPNEKLFF	TGTGCCAGCAGCTCAGGAGGACCTAATGAAAAACTGTTTTTT
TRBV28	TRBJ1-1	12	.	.	CASKAGSTEAFF	TGTGCCAGCAAGGCGGGGAGCACTGAAGCTTTCTTT
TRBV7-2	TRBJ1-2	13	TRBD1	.	CASSLGQGGGYTF	TGTGCCAGCAGCTTAGGACAGGGTGGAGGCTACACCTTC
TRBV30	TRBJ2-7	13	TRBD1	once	CAWSRDRDYEQYF	TGTGCCTGGAGCCGGGACAGGGACTACGAGCAGTACTTC
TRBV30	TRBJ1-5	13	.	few	CAWSQGSNQPQHF	TGTGCCTGGAGTCAGGGCAGCAATCAGCCCCAGCATTTT
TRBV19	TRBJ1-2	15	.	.	CASSIPPGSRGGYTF	TGTGCCAGTAGTATACCCCCGGGATCCCGGGGAGGCTACACCTTC
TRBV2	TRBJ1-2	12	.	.	CASSQAFYGYTF	TGTGCCAGCAGTCAAGCCTTCTATGGCTACACCTTC
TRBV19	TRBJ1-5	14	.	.	CASSIVVGRQPQHF	TGTGCCAGTAGTATAGTGGTTGGCCGTCAGCCCCAGCATTTT
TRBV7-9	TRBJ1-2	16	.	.	CASSSPGGAAVYGYTF	TGTGCCAGCAGCTCCCCGGGGGGGGCGGCGGTTTATGGCTACACCTTC
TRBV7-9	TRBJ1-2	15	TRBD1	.	CASSISQGPAYGYTF	TGTGCCAGCAGCATATCACAGGGGCCGGCCTATGGCTACACCTTC
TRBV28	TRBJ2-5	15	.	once	CASSLRTRGEETQYF	TGTGCCAGCAGTTTACGGACTAGGGGGGAAGAGACCCAGTACTTC
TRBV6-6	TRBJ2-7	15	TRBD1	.	CASSTPGQGTYEQYF	TGTGCCAGCAGCACCCCGGGACAGGGCACCTACGAGCAGTACTTC
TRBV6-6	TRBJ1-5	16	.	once	CASRSDRINSNQPQHF	TGTGCCAGCAGGTCTGACAGAATAAATAGCAATCAGCCCCAGCATTTT
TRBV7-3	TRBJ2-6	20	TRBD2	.	CASRLTPGLAGISGANVLTF	TGTGCCAGCAGGCTCACACCCGGACTAGCGGGGATCTCTGGGGCCAACGTCCTGACTTTC
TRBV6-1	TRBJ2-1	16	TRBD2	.	CASSDSTRTSGDEQFF	TGTGCCAGCAGTGATTCCACGCGGACTAGCGGCGATGAGCAGTTCTTC
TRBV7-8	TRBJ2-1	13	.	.	CASTIRGSREQFF	TGTGCCAGCACCATAAGGGGGAGCCGTGAGCAGTTCTTC
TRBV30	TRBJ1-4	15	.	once	CAWSETGHTNEKLFF	TGTGCCTGGAGTGAGACGGGACATACTAATGAAAAACTGTTTTTT
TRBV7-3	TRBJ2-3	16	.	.	CASSPGQGLNTDTQYF	TGTGCCAGCAGCCCTGGACAAGGCCTTAACACAGATACGCAGTATTTT
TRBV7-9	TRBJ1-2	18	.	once	CASSSGGDSRDPNYGYTF	TGTGCCAGCAGCTCGGGTGGGGACTCCAGAGATCCTAACTATGGCTACACCTTC
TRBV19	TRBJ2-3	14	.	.	CASSIVGGGDTQYF	TGTGCCAGTAGTATAGTTGGAGGTGGAGATACGCAGTATTTT
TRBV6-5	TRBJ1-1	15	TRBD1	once	CASSSTGVVNTEAFF	TGTGCCAGCAGTTCTACAGGGGTAGTGAACACTGAAGCTTTCTTT
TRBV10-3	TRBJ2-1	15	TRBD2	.	CAIMGWEGGHNEQFF	TGTGCCATCATGGGATGGGAGGGTGGTCACAATGAGCAGTTCTTC
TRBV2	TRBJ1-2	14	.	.	CASRGGSSNYGYTF	TGTGCCAGCAGGGGGGGTAGTTCTAACTATGGCTACACCTTC
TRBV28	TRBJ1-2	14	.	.	CASSPGGFGYGYTF	TGTGCCAGCAGCCCCGGGGGGTTCGGCTATGGCTACACCTTC
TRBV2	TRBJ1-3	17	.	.	CASSGVGGRISGNTIYF	TGTGCCAGCAGCGGTGTGGGGGGACGGATCTCTGGAAACACCATATATTTT
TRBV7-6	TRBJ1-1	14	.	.	CASSLAGAATEAFF	TGTGCCAGCAGCCTCGCGGGGGCGGCCACTGAAGCTTTCTTT
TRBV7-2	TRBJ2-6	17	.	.	CASSLVAQVSGANVLTF	TGTGCCAGCAGCTTAGTAGCCCAAGTCTCTGGGGCCAACGTCCTGACTTTC
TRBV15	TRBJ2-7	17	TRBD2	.	CATSREVEGAGGREQYF	TGTGCCACCAGCAGAGAGGTAGAAGGAGCGGGAGGCCGCGAGCAGTACTTC
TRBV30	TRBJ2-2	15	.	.	CAWDEGLPSTGELFF	TGTGCCTGGGATGAAGGACTACCGAGTACCGGGGAGCTGTTTTTT
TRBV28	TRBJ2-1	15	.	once	CASSPGRSSYNEQFF	TGTGCCAGCAGTCCCGGCCGGAGCTCCTACAATGAGCAGTTCTTC
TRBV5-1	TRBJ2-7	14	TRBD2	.	CASSFGGRAYEQYF	TGCGCCAGCAGCTTTGGCGGGAGGGCATACGAGCAGTACTTC
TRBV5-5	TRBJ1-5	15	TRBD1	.	CASSAPGQGHQPQHF	TGTGCCAGCAGCGCTCCGGGACAGGGACATCAGCCCCAGCATTTT
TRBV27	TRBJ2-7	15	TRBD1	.	CASRMDRGDSYEQYF	TGTGCCAGCAGGATGGACAGGGGGGACTCCTACGAGCAGTACTTC
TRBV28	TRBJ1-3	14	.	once	CASSLPSSGNTIYF	TGTGCCAGCAGTTTACCCAGCTCTGGAAACACCATATATTTT
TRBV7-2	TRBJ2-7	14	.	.	CASNEYQAGDGQYF	TGTGCCAGCAACGAATACCAGGCGGGTGACGGGCAGTACTTC
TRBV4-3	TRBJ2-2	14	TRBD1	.	CASSLRQGAGELFF	TGCGCCAGCAGCTTACGACAGGGAGCCGGGGAGCTGTTTTTT